A single sample gave rise to the 21 T cell receptor beta chains below, sequenced in a study of siplizumab effects on memory and regulatory T cells. Generated by immunoSEQ multiplex PCR, the TCRdb table keeps only in-frame clones and is missing some. The profile shows about 80,000 clones, 85% to 95% of them singletons. The source material was CD8+ T cells sorted from blood. The receptors stem from a human donor in good health.

The rearrangement joins TRBV27 to TRBJ2-7, with 10 bases fitting TRBD2. The germline gives CDR1 MNHEY, CDR2 SMNVEV (reference sequence). The CDR3 consists of 15 residues. J was trimmed by 3 bases and V by 6 bases; bases with no gene match: 8. CDR3 sequence reads: CASSVNLAGVYEQYF. CDR3 bases: TGTGCCAGCAGCGTAAACCTAGCGGGAGTCTACGAGCAGTACTTC.

The rearrangement joins TRBV11-2 to TRBJ1-5; 7 bases are a match to TRBD1. The CDR3 totals 15 residues. The germline V gene encodes CDR1 SGHAT and CDR2 FQNNGV. The junction had 7 bases not matched to a gene; V was cut back by 8 bases and J by 0 bases. The CDR3, as DNA: TGTGCCAGCTATAGGGGGCCTTCTAGCAATCAGCCCCAGCATTTT. Its translation is CASYRGPSSNQPQHF.

This clone was seen just once. V and J are TRBV6-5 and TRBJ2-1; D might be TRBD1 or TRBD2, each matching 5 bases. The CDR3 is 14 residues long. CDR1 is MNHEY, CDR2 SVGAGI, per germline. Trimming shortened V by 2 bases and J by 1 base, and 6 bases separated the two germline ends. The CDR3 coding sequence is TGTGCCAGCAGTTACGAGGGGTCCTACAATGAGCAGTTCTTC. It encodes CASSYEGSYNEQFF.

CDR3 coding DNA: TGTGCCAGCAGCGTAGGGGGGTCTGGGGCCAACGTCCTGACTTTC. Encoded protein: CASSVGGSGANVLTF. The gene calls are TRBV7-9 and TRBJ2-6; possibly TRBD1 or TRBD2 for D (6 bases each). Per germline, CDR1 SEHNR and CDR2 FQNEAQ (reference sequence). V lost 5 bases to trimming and J lost 1 base, with 9 bases between them. This CDR3 has 15 residues.

The gene calls are TRBV28 and TRBJ2-5; D is uncertain. V was cut by 7 bases and J by 4 bases, with 19 bases left in between. The CDR3 has 15 amino acids. CDR1 is MDHEN, CDR2 SYDVKM, per germline. The CDR3 here is CASIDPNGVGETQYF. In nucleotides, the CDR3 is TGTGCCAGCATCGACCCAAACGGTGTTGGAGAGACCCAGTACTTC.

This sequence joins TRBV10-3 and TRBJ2-6; 10 bases are shared with TRBD2. The junction had 8 bases not matched to a gene; V was cut back by 6 bases and J by 0 bases. CDR3 length equals 18 residues. Germline loops: CDR1 ENHRY, CDR2 SYGVKD. CDR3 DNA: TGTGCCATCAGGTCCGGGACTAGCGTTCACTCTGGGGCCAACGTCCTGACTTTC. Translation gives CAIRSGTSVHSGANVLTF.

The chain uses TRBV27 and TRBJ2-5, with TRBD1 matching 11 bases. The V gene's germline CDR1 is MNHEY and CDR2 SMNVEV (reference sequence). The CDR3 loop spans 17 amino acids. V was clipped by 1 base and J by 6 bases; unmatched bases: 10. The CDR3 loop reads CASSLYPGQGARKTQYF. CDR3 sequence (DNA): TGTGCCAGCAGTTTATACCCAGGACAGGGGGCGCGGAAGACCCAGTACTTC.

The chain couples TRBV19 to TRBJ2-1; 8 bases match TRBD1. The V segment lost 2 bases and the J segment 4 bases; nucleotides outside the gene matches: 4. The CDR3 is 15 residues long. The germline CDR1 and CDR2 sequences are LNHDA and SQIVND (reference sequence). The DNA for the CDR3 is TGTGCCAGTAGTATATCCGGACAGGGATACAATGAGCAGTTCTTC. Encoded protein: CASSISGQGYNEQFF.

CDR3: CASSGRTGHEQYF. As DNA, the CDR3 is TGTGCCAGCAGTGGGAGGACAGGGCACGAGCAGTACTTC. The gene calls are TRBV28 and TRBJ2-7, with 8 bases aligning to TRBD1. Germline V gene sequence: CDR1 MDHEN, CDR2 SYDVKM. After removal of 5 bases from V and 5 bases from J, the junction contained 5 bases not matched to a gene. The CDR3 runs 13 residues.

V usage is TRBV7-9 and J usage is TRBJ1-1; D is undetermined. This CDR3 contains 11 residues. V lost 5 bases to trimming and J lost 2 bases, with 3 bases between them. Germline CDR1 and CDR2: SEHNR and FQNEAQ (reference sequence). The chain's CDR3 is CASSLNTEAFF. DNA of the CDR3: TGTGCCAGCAGCCTTAACACTGAAGCTTTCTTT.

The chain uses TRBV27 and TRBJ2-1, with 12 positions matching TRBD2. Germline CDR1 is MNHEY and CDR2 is SMNVEV (reference sequence). This CDR3 is 15 amino acids long. V gave up 5 bases and J gave up 4 bases; unmatched junction bases: 3. This CDR3 reads CASSPGTSGYNEQFF. CDR3 coding DNA: TGTGCCAGCAGTCCCGGGACTAGCGGGTACAATGAGCAGTTCTTC.

The CDR3 DNA reads as TGCGCCAGCAGCTTAGACAGGGTTTTCTCGGGCGACTACACCTTC. Its protein product is CASSLDRVFSGDYTF. J is TRBJ1-2 and V is TRBV5-1; 7 bases line up with TRBD1. CDR3 length: 15 amino acids. CDR1 and CDR2 (germline): SGHRS, YFSETQ. With V trimmed by 2 bases and J by 10 bases, 14 bases remained unmatched.

This chain links TRBV6-5 with TRBJ1-1; no reliable D call. In germline, CDR1 is MNHEY, CDR2 SVGAGI. The V gene lost 4 bases and the J gene lost 7 bases, with 13 bases spanning the gap. The CDR3 consists of 13 residues. The CDR3 bases are TGTGCCAGCAGTTTCGCTACTTTGGATGAAGCTTTCTTT. Encoded protein: CASSFATLDEAFF.

The chain carries TRBV7-8 and TRBJ2-7; D possibly corresponds to TRBD2 (6 bases). Germline CDR1 reads SGHVS; CDR2 reads FQNEAQ. Trimming pared 3 bases from V and 0 bases from J, leaving 12 bases between. The CDR3 covers 15 residues. The CDR3, as DNA: TGTGCCAGCAGCTTGGGCGGGGCCTACTCCTACGAGCAGTACTTC. Its translation is CASSLGGAYSYEQYF.

This chain joins TRBV6-6 and TRBJ1-1; no clear D. Germline V gene sequence: CDR1 MNHNY, CDR2 SVGAGI (reference sequence). This CDR3 spans 15 amino acids. With 7 bases removed from V and 0 bases from J, the gap between germline ends came to 15 bases. The DNA of the CDR3 is TGTGCCAGCATTAAGTTTCGGGAGCTGAACACTGAAGCTTTCTTT. It specifies CASIKFRELNTEAFF.

V and J are TRBV11-2 and TRBJ2-7; 8 bases agree with TRBD2. The CDR3 runs 16 residues. The J segment lost 7 bases and the V segment lost 4 bases, leaving 15 bases of the junction unmatched. From germline, CDR1 is SGHAT and CDR2 FQNNGV. CDR3 nucleotide sequence: TGTGCCAGCAGCTCTAAAGCGGGAGTAAGTTCGGGAGAGCAGTACTTC. This encodes CASSSKAGVSSGEQYF. Using reference TRBV11-2 and TRBJ2-7 for the parts outside the CDR3, the full variable domain is EAGVAQSPRYKIIEKRQSVAFWCNPISGHATLYWYQQILGQGPKLLIQFQNNGVVDDSQLPKDRFSAERLKGVDSTLKIQPAKLEDSAVYLCASSSKAGVSSGEQYFGPGTRLTVT.

The chain uses TRBV19 and TRBJ2-1; D is tentatively TRBD1 or TRBD2 (6 bases each). The CDR3 spans 14 residues. V lost 9 bases and J 0 bases, leaving 12 bases between the germline ends. Looked up from germline, CDR1 is LNHDA and CDR2 is SQIVND (reference sequence). The CDR3 loop is CASKGGSSYNEQFF. As DNA, the CDR3 is TGTGCCAGCAAGGGGGGTAGCTCCTACAATGAGCAGTTCTTC.

V and J are TRBV19 and TRBJ1-4, with D unresolved. The germline CDR1 and CDR2 sequences are LNHDA and SQIVND (reference sequence). V was trimmed by 3 bases and J by 8 bases, leaving 10 bases between them. The CDR3 totals 13 residues. Written as DNA, the CDR3 is TGTGCCAGTAGTATGGCAGTGCCGGAAAAACTGTTTTTT. Its translation is CASSMAVPEKLFF.

The chain combines TRBV7-2 with TRBJ2-5; TRBD2 matches at 10 bases. The CDR3 contains 19 residues. Germline V gene data show CDR1 as SGHTA and CDR2 as FQGNSA. V shed 6 bases, J shed 5 bases, and the junction held 21 bases outside the gene matches. CDR3 nucleotide sequence: TGTGCCAGCAGTCCAATGTCCCTAGCGGGAGTTAGCCGCCGCGAGACCCAGTACTTC. Translation gives CASSPMSLAGVSRRETQYF.

The V gene is TRBV19, the J gene TRBJ2-2; TRBD2 might be the D (5 bases). Germline CDR1 reads LNHDA; CDR2 reads SQIVND (reference sequence). The V end lost 9 bases, the J end lost 5 bases, and 16 bases lay between the germline ends. The CDR3 runs to 14 residues. In nucleotides, the CDR3 is TGTGCCAGCATAGCGAGACCCAATACCGGGGAGCTGTTTTTT. Its translation is CASIARPNTGELFF.

The V gene is TRBV7-6, the J gene TRBJ1-1; D remains ambiguous. There are 12 residues in the CDR3. Germline-derived CDR1 and CDR2 are SGHVS and FNYEAQ. V lost 1 base to trimming and J lost 10 bases, with 10 bases between them. CDR3 residues: CASSLDRETAFF. CDR3 in DNA: TGTGCCAGCAGCTTAGACCGGGAGACAGCTTTCTTT.